These 11 T cell receptor beta chains were sequenced from one sample in a study of T-cell reconstitution after alpha-beta-depleted transplantation in children. Unique molecular identifiers were incorporated during preparation of the TCRbeta library. From the PCR reads, TCRdb called clonotypes with MiXCR, one entry per CDR3 protein. This sample has 700,000 to 950,000 distinct CDR3 sequences; under 20% occur once, and the top ten carry approximately 5%. Sequencing used PBMCs, mostly from graft donor cells, obtained 360 days after TCRalphabeta/CD19-depleted stem cell transplant. Receptors originate from a male patient aged 10 to 17 who had a stem cell transplant for acute lymphoblastic leukemia, so the T cells may come from the graft donor.

This clonotype occurred a few times. The V gene is TRBV25-1, the J gene TRBJ2-1; the match to TRBD2 covers 7 bases. The CDR3 consists of 12 residues. V shed 7 bases, J shed 16 bases, and the junction held 13 bases outside the gene matches. Germline values: CDR1 MGHDK, CDR2 SYGVNS. CDR3 coding DNA: TGTGCCAGCACCCAGGTGGGGACTATTATCTTCTTC. It yields the protein CASTQVGTIIFF. The variable domain in full, completed from reference TRBV25-1 and TRBJ2-1, reads EADIYQTPRYLVIGTGKKITLECSQTMGHDKMYWYQQDPGMELHLIHYSYGVNSTEKGDLSSESTVSRIRTEHFPLTLESARPSHTSQYLCASTQVGTIIFFGPGTRLTVL.

The chain combines TRBV4-2 with TRBJ2-1, with 8 positions matching TRBD2. The CDR3 spans 16 residues. Germline V gives CDR1 LGHNA, CDR2 YNFKEQ. V lost 2 bases and J lost 1; bases outside the gene matches: 4. CDR3 coding DNA: TGTGCCAGCAGCCAAACAGGGACTAGTTCCTACAATGAGCAGTTCTTC. Translating gives CASSQTGTSSYNEQFF.

The rearrangement joins TRBV7-9 to TRBJ1-1; no firm D call. Germline V CDR1 and CDR2: SEHNR, FQNEAQ (reference sequence). The CDR3 runs to 13 residues. Trimming shortened V by 4 bases and J by 6 bases, and 12 bases separated the two germline ends. CDR3 DNA: TGTGCCAGCAGCTGGTTCCAGGTCCCTGAAGCTTTCTTT. Translated: CASSWFQVPEAFF.

This clonotype came up a few times. The chain uses TRBV10-3 and TRBJ2-3; TRBD1 agrees at 7 bases. This CDR3 region has 15 residues. The trim removed 11 bases at V and 2 bases at J, leaving 13 bases unmatched. Germline values: CDR1 ENHRY, CDR2 SYGVKD. CDR3 DNA sequence: TGTGCCGTTCCAGACAGGGCGATTACCACAGATACGCAGTATTTT. Translation: CAVPDRAITTDTQYF.

J is TRBJ2-5 and V is TRBV6-5, with a tentative D call TRBD2 (5 bases). There are 15 residues in the CDR3. Germline CDR1 MNHEY, CDR2 SVGAGI. The germline V and J ends were trimmed by 2 bases and 2 bases, with 12 bases remaining between them. The CDR3 here is CASSYQGLRQETQYF. CDR3 bases: TGTGCCAGCAGTTACCAAGGACTTCGACAAGAGACCCAGTACTTC.

V is TRBV15 and J is TRBJ2-7; 8 nucleotides agree with TRBD2. Trimming removed 0 bases from V and 6 bases from J; junction bases left unmatched: 10. The CDR3 length is 16 residues. In germline, CDR1 is LNHNV, CDR2 YYDKDF (reference sequence). The CDR3: CATSRDGGRIPGEQYF. As DNA, the CDR3 is TGTGCCACCAGCAGAGATGGCGGGAGGATCCCCGGCGAGCAGTACTTC.

This clonotype was seen only a few times. V is TRBV14 and J is TRBJ2-1, with D possibly called TRBD1 or TRBD2 (5 bases each). V lost 7 bases and J lost 0, with 19 bases in between. The CDR3 covers 17 residues. Germline CDR1 reads SGHDN; CDR2 reads FVKESK. CDR3 sequence: CASIPPGRVSSYNEQFF. The CDR3 DNA reads TGTGCCAGCATTCCCCCGGGGCGCGTGAGCTCCTACAATGAGCAGTTCTTC.

This clonotype was seen a few times. The CDR3 reads CASSPTGGAGQPQHF. CDR3 coding DNA: TGTGCCAGCAGCCCAACAGGGGGCGCGGGTCAGCCCCAGCATTTT. This chain connects TRBV12-3 or TRBV12-4 to TRBJ1-5; 9 positions agree with TRBD1. V was pared by 6 bases and J by 6 bases, with 9 bases of the junction left unmatched. The CDR3 sequence is 15 residues long.

This clonotype was recorded a few times. The chain joins TRBV12-3 or TRBV12-4 to TRBJ2-1, with D uncertain. The V end lost 2 bases, the J end lost 5 bases, and 16 bases lay between the germline ends. This CDR3 spans 16 amino acids. The DNA for the CDR3 is TGTGCCAGCAGTTTAAGTAGTCGGCGGTTCGACAATGAGCAGTTCTTC. It yields the protein CASSLSSRRFDNEQFF.

This clonotype was detected a few times. The chain employs TRBV7-9 and TRBJ1-4; perhaps TRBD1 as D (6 bases). The CDR3 consists of 14 residues. V was shortened by 4 bases and J by 4 bases, with 10 bases between the two germline ends. The germline V gene encodes CDR1 SEHNR and CDR2 FQNEAQ (reference sequence). The CDR3, as DNA: TGTGCCAGCAGCTCCCAGGGGATTAATGAAAAACTGTTTTTT. This gives the protein CASSSQGINEKLFF.

This clonotype was detected only a few times. V and J are TRBV7-9 and TRBJ1-1, with D possibly matching TRBD1 (5 bases). Germline CDR1 SEHNR, CDR2 FQNEAQ (reference sequence). The CDR3 totals 14 residues. Trimming removed 5 bases at V and 4 bases at J, with 14 bases between. DNA for the CDR3: TGTGCCAGCAGCAGAGGGGCCCTGCCCACTGAAGCTTTCTTT. It encodes CASSRGALPTEAFF.